This T cell receptor (beta chain) was found in a study of blood T cell repertoires in COVID-19. Whole-study context: In each case, the material was cDNA or gDNA derived from T cells, B-cell-depleted T cells, or PBMCs.

The junction had 10 bases not matched to a gene; V was cut back by 3 bases and J by 4 bases. The length of the CDR3 is 16 residues. CDR1 is SQVTM and CDR2 is ANQGSEA in the germline V gene. Sequencing used immunoSEQ multiplex PCR; TCRdb keeps in-frame clones, though not all of them. The table records over 250,000 clones, 75% to 90% of them present only once. Material: peripheral blood. This sequence joins TRBV29-1 and TRBJ2-3; TRBD2 matches 10 bases. This sequence originates from a woman aged 70-85 years with COVID-19, enrolled during active disease. This chain's CDR3 is CSVDRAGGQVSDTQYF. DNA of the CDR3: TGCAGCGTTGACCGAGCGGGGGGGCAAGTATCAGATACGCAGTATTTT.